The rows below give T cell receptor beta chains drawn from one sample of a study of regulatory T cells in long-lasting Graves disease. TCRdb re-derived calls from the multiplex PCR reads in MiXCR, one entry per CDR3 protein. This sample carries 370,000 or so distinct CDR3 sequences, 15% to 20% of them seen once, and the ten largest clones take roughly a fifth. These same data were also listed under a study on T cells in Graves' hyperthyroidism and ophthalmopathy.

Here the sequenced sample was peripheral blood mononuclear cells (PBMCs), taken at new diagnosis, from a patient treated with antithyroid drugs. The receptor source for this set is a woman aged 18-29 years with Graves disease. CDR3s include the opening cysteine and the closing phenylalanine or tryptophan. D genes are given only for firm matches. The size of a clone is reported for some rows only, either as once, few or many, or as a class for expanded clones.

cdr3_aa: CASSPPSGQGPAFF
cdr3_nt: TGTGCCAGCTCACCACCGTCGGGACAGGGTCCAGCTTTCTTT
clone_size: many
d_call: TRBD1
v_call: TRBV18
j_call: TRBJ1-1

cdr3_aa: CASSRGRAGELFF
cdr3_nt: TGTGCCAGCAGCCGCGGGAGAGCCGGGGAGCTGTTTTTT
clone_size: few
d_call: TRBD2
v_call: TRBV6-1
j_call: TRBJ2-2

cdr3_aa: CASSLDYSYEQYF
cdr3_nt: TGTGCCAGCAGCTTGGACTATTCCTACGAGCAGTACTTC
clone_size: many
d_call: -
v_call: TRBV11-2
j_call: TRBJ2-7

cdr3_aa: CASRGTGVSNYGYTF
cdr3_nt: TGTGCCAGCAGAGGGACAGGGGTCTCGAACTATGGCTACACCTTC
clone_size: many
d_call: TRBD1
v_call: TRBV6-1
j_call: TRBJ1-2

cdr3_aa: CASSLVGTSDQQYF
cdr3_nt: TGCGCCAGCAGCTTGGTGGGGACTAGCGACCAGCAGTATTTT
clone_size: many
d_call: TRBD2
v_call: TRBV5-1
j_call: TRBJ2-3

cdr3_aa: CASRPGTGVYEQYF
cdr3_nt: TGCGCCAGCAGGCCCGGGACAGGGGTCTACGAGCAGTACTTC
clone_size: -
d_call: TRBD1
v_call: TRBV5-1
j_call: TRBJ2-7

cdr3_aa: CASSVINQPQHF
cdr3_nt: TGTGCCAGCAGTGTCATTAATCAGCCCCAGCATTTT
clone_size: few
d_call: -
v_call: TRBV2
j_call: TRBJ1-5

cdr3_aa: CASSLPLRGTEAFF
cdr3_nt: TGTGCCAGCAGCTTACCGTTGCGTGGCACTGAAGCTTTCTTT
clone_size: many
d_call: -
v_call: TRBV7-9
j_call: TRBJ1-1

cdr3_aa: CSARGGGAGETQYF
cdr3_nt: TGCAGTGCTAGAGGTGGGGGGGCCGGCGAGACCCAGTACTTC
clone_size: -
d_call: -
v_call: TRBV20-1
j_call: TRBJ2-5

cdr3_aa: CASSIETSGSSIGSYNEQFF
cdr3_nt: TGTGCCAGTAGTATCGAGACTAGCGGGAGTAGTATCGGCTCCTACAATGAGCAGTTCTTC
clone_size: many
d_call: TRBD2
v_call: TRBV19
j_call: TRBJ2-1

cdr3_aa: CARGDDTEAFF
cdr3_nt: TGCGCGAGGGGGGATGACACTGAAGCTTTCTTT
clone_size: -
d_call: -
v_call: TRBV29-1
j_call: TRBJ1-1

cdr3_aa: CASSGLAETNTGELFF
cdr3_nt: TGTGCCAGCAGTGGACTAGCGGAAACGAACACCGGGGAGCTGTTTTTT
clone_size: -
d_call: TRBD2
v_call: TRBV11-3
j_call: TRBJ2-2

cdr3_aa: CAWDRDSGNQPQHF
cdr3_nt: TGTGCCTGGGACCGGGACTCGGGCAATCAGCCCCAGCATTTT
clone_size: -
d_call: -
v_call: TRBV30
j_call: TRBJ1-5

cdr3_aa: CASSHRSGELFF
cdr3_nt: TGTGCCAGCAGCCACAGGAGCGGGGAGCTGTTTTTT
clone_size: many
d_call: -
v_call: TRBV11-2
j_call: TRBJ2-2

cdr3_aa: CASSFRLGSTAETQYF
cdr3_nt: TGTGCCAGCAGTTTTCGTTTAGGGTCGACGGCGGAGACCCAGTACTTC
clone_size: many
d_call: -
v_call: TRBV6-2/TRBV6-3
j_call: TRBJ2-5

cdr3_aa: CASSLDLAEKLFF
cdr3_nt: TGTGCCAGCAGCTTAGATTTGGCTGAAAAACTGTTTTTT
clone_size: -
d_call: -
v_call: TRBV7-9
j_call: TRBJ1-4

cdr3_aa: CSASKPGYTYEQYF
cdr3_nt: TGCAGTGCTAGCAAACCAGGGTATACCTACGAGCAGTACTTC
clone_size: many
d_call: -
v_call: TRBV20-1
j_call: TRBJ2-7

cdr3_aa: CASSLWRGKNTEAFF
cdr3_nt: TGTGCCAGCAGTTTATGGCGCGGAAAGAACACTGAAGCTTTCTTT
clone_size: many
d_call: -
v_call: TRBV28
j_call: TRBJ1-1

cdr3_aa: CASSHSLNSEAFF
cdr3_nt: TGTGCCAGCAGCCACAGTCTGAACTCTGAAGCTTTCTTT
clone_size: few
d_call: -
v_call: TRBV9
j_call: TRBJ1-1

cdr3_aa: CASSIGGKATGAFF
cdr3_nt: TGTGCCAGTAGTATAGGAGGTAAAGCGACTGGAGCTTTCTTT
clone_size: -
d_call: -
v_call: TRBV19
j_call: TRBJ1-1

cdr3_aa: CASSQGEGGRETQYF
cdr3_nt: TGCGCCAGCAGCCAAGGGGAAGGGGGAAGAGAGACCCAGTACTTC
clone_size: -
d_call: -
v_call: TRBV4-1
j_call: TRBJ2-5

cdr3_aa: CSARDSRGAGNEQFF
cdr3_nt: TGCAGTGCTAGAGATAGTCGGGGGGCCGGGAATGAGCAGTTCTTC
clone_size: many
d_call: -
v_call: TRBV20-1
j_call: TRBJ2-1

cdr3_aa: CAWSNKRAPETQYF
cdr3_nt: TGTGCCTGGAGTAATAAAAGGGCTCCGGAGACCCAGTACTTC
clone_size: many
d_call: -
v_call: TRBV30
j_call: TRBJ2-5

cdr3_aa: CAWRPRGVLNTEAFF
cdr3_nt: TGTGCCTGGAGGCCGAGGGGGGTGTTGAACACTGAAGCTTTCTTT
clone_size: many
d_call: -
v_call: TRBV30
j_call: TRBJ1-1

cdr3_aa: CASSENIVTYEQYF
cdr3_nt: TGTGCCAGCAGCGAAAATATAGTTACCTACGAGCAGTACTTC
clone_size: -
d_call: -
v_call: TRBV7-2
j_call: TRBJ2-7

cdr3_aa: CASSQVRLAGTDTQYF
cdr3_nt: TGTGCCAGCAGCCAAGTCCGACTAGCGGGCACAGATACGCAGTATTTT
clone_size: -
d_call: TRBD2
v_call: TRBV3-1
j_call: TRBJ2-3

cdr3_aa: CSVGGTSGTYEQYF
cdr3_nt: TGCAGCGTTGGGGGGACTAGCGGGACCTACGAGCAGTACTTC
clone_size: -
d_call: TRBD2
v_call: TRBV29-1
j_call: TRBJ2-7

cdr3_aa: CASSTGQASYEQYF
cdr3_nt: TGTGCCAGTTCTACGGGACAGGCCTCCTACGAGCAGTACTTC
clone_size: -
d_call: TRBD1
v_call: TRBV19
j_call: TRBJ2-7

cdr3_aa: CASSPGNSGNTIYF
cdr3_nt: TGTGCCAGCAGCCCAGGAAACTCTGGAAACACCATATATTTT
clone_size: -
d_call: -
v_call: TRBV9
j_call: TRBJ1-3

cdr3_aa: CASSQWETQYF
cdr3_nt: TGTGCCAGCAGCCAGTGGGAGACCCAGTACTTC
clone_size: many
d_call: -
v_call: TRBV2
j_call: TRBJ2-5

cdr3_aa: CATSGPGGTEAFF
cdr3_nt: TGTGCCACCAGTGGCCCTGGGGGAACTGAAGCTTTCTTT
clone_size: many
d_call: -
v_call: TRBV24-1
j_call: TRBJ1-1

cdr3_aa: CASSPPLAGGNEQYF
cdr3_nt: TGTGCCAGCTCACCACCTCTAGCGGGGGGTAACGAGCAGTACTTC
clone_size: -
d_call: TRBD2
v_call: TRBV18
j_call: TRBJ2-7

cdr3_aa: CASTPAGGSSLEQYF
cdr3_nt: TGTGCTAGTACGCCAGCGGGAGGGAGCAGCCTCGAGCAGTACTTC
clone_size: -
d_call: TRBD2
v_call: TRBV12-5
j_call: TRBJ2-7

cdr3_aa: CASKGALDYEQYF
cdr3_nt: TGTGCCAGCAAGGGGGCTCTAGACTACGAGCAGTACTTC
clone_size: many
d_call: TRBD1
v_call: TRBV6-1
j_call: TRBJ2-7

cdr3_aa: CASSHLDGGRVLAGELFF
cdr3_nt: TGTGCCAGCAGCCACCTGGATGGCGGGAGGGTCTTAGCCGGGGAGCTGTTTTTT
clone_size: -
d_call: TRBD2
v_call: TRBV7-6
j_call: TRBJ2-2

cdr3_aa: CASSKGEDYNEQFF
cdr3_nt: TGCGCCAGCAGCAAGGGGGAGGACTACAATGAGCAGTTCTTC
clone_size: many
d_call: -
v_call: TRBV5-1
j_call: TRBJ2-1

cdr3_aa: CSASGGQGEETQYF
cdr3_nt: TGCAGTGCTAGTGGGGGACAGGGGGAAGAGACCCAGTACTTC
clone_size: once
d_call: TRBD1
v_call: TRBV20-1
j_call: TRBJ2-5

cdr3_aa: CAWRRLGSETQYF
cdr3_nt: TGTGCCTGGAGGAGGCTAGGGTCAGAGACCCAGTACTTC
clone_size: many
d_call: -
v_call: TRBV30
j_call: TRBJ2-5

cdr3_aa: CASSETPGQNTGELFF
cdr3_nt: TGTGCCAGCAGTGAGACCCCGGGACAGAACACCGGGGAGCTGTTTTTT
clone_size: -
d_call: -
v_call: TRBV6-4
j_call: TRBJ2-2

cdr3_aa: CASSYYGQGARGYTF
cdr3_nt: TGTGCCAGCAGTTATTATGGGCAGGGGGCGCGCGGCTACACCTTC
clone_size: many
d_call: TRBD1
v_call: TRBV6-2/TRBV6-3
j_call: TRBJ1-2

cdr3_aa: CASSDGTVNTEAFF
cdr3_nt: TGTGCCAGCAGTGACGGGACAGTTAACACTGAAGCTTTCTTT
clone_size: many
d_call: TRBD1
v_call: TRBV6-2/TRBV6-3
j_call: TRBJ1-1

cdr3_aa: CASSASGRLAKNIQYF
cdr3_nt: TGTGCCAGCAGTGCATCAGGAAGACTAGCCAAAAACATTCAGTACTTC
clone_size: many
d_call: -
v_call: TRBV28
j_call: TRBJ2-4

cdr3_aa: CASSFRQGTDTQYF
cdr3_nt: TGTGCCAGCAGTTTTCGACAGGGCACAGATACGCAGTATTTT
clone_size: many
d_call: -
v_call: TRBV5-1
j_call: TRBJ2-3